The present T cell receptor (beta chain) was sequenced within a study of technical replicates of blood from a handful of donors. Repertoires were generated with immunoSEQ multiplex PCR, while TCRdb's copy carries only in-frame clones and drops some. The table has fewer than 100,000 clones, nearly 97% seen once. This clonotype was sampled from a human donor in good health. Sequencing was done on a sample of T cells isolated from PBMCs.

This CDR3 is CASSPPGTSNEKLFF. CDR3 bases: TGTGCCAGCTCACCACCCGGGACTTCGAATGAAAAACTGTTTTTT. The V gene is TRBV18, the J gene TRBJ1-4, with D possibly being TRBD1 (5 bases). V was pared by 0 bases and J by 5 bases, with 10 bases between. CDR1 and CDR2 from the germline V gene are KGHSH and LQKENI. There are 15 residues in the CDR3.